The T cell receptor beta chain under discussion was sequenced for a study of T cells in Graves' hyperthyroidism and ophthalmopathy. Any patient presenting with uncontrolled infection, other autoimmune disease, pregnancy or lactation was left out. RNA transcripts served as the template for amplifying TCR beta CDR3 regions. The HTBI primer set drove a first-round RT-PCR of the TCR CDR3. Each CDR3 protein is one row after TCRdb ran MiXCR on the multiplex PCR reads. The table records around 700,000 distinct CDR3 sequences, around 20% of them present only once. Study observations and caveats: The blood repertoire included most of the expanded thyroid clonotypes above 0.001.

V dropped 0 bases and J dropped 5 bases, with 10 bases sitting between them. Germline CDR1 reads SGHTA; CDR2 reads FQGTGA. The CDR3 loop spans 14 amino acids. Points on this clonotype: Its antigen remains unidentified.

This clonotype was obtained from a woman in her forties or fifties with Graves' hyperthyroidism that later progressed to Graves' ophthalmopathy. This chain links TRBV7-3 with TRBJ1-1; D might be TRBD1 (5 bases). The sequenced sample was blood. CDR3 residues: CASSLTGRGTEAFF. As DNA, the CDR3 is TGTGCCAGCAGCTTAACAGGGAGGGGAACTGAAGCTTTCTTT. Based on the CDR3 plus reference TRBV7-3 and TRBJ1-1, the full variable domain is GAGVSQTPSNKVTEKGKYVELRCDPISGHTALYWYRQSLGQGPEFLIYFQGTGAADDSGLPNDRFFAVRPEGSVSTLKIQRTERGDSAVYLCASSLTGRGTEAFFGQGTRLTVV.